The present TCR beta chain was sequenced within a study of CD8+CD57+ T cells in acquired aplastic anemia. Whole-study results and caveats: Simpson's diversity of CD8+ cells was not significantly different in patients compared with controls. Almost 30 sequences, all CD8+ CDR3, were shared between patients and controls.

This clonotype occurred many times. Antigen: not known. Individuals selected for sequencing had exhibited CD8+CD57+ cell expansion on flow cytometry. As a group, the patients uniformly had severe acquired aplastic anemia. TCR beta VDJ and CDR3 were profiled, and genomic DNA was the template. TCRdb passed the reads through MiXCR, listing each CDR3 protein once. The sample shows about 470,000 distinct CDR3 sequences, approximately 33% of them seen only once. The germline V and J ends were trimmed by 4 bases and 2 bases, with 9 bases remaining between them. The CDR3 spans 14 residues. CDR1 is SQVTM and CDR2 is ANQGSEA in the germline V gene.

This receptor was identified in a human donor with aplastic anemia. The specimen sequenced was sorted CD4+, CD8+, or CD8+CD57+ T cells (not recorded which) from PBMCs. The rearrangement joins TRBV29-1 to TRBJ2-6; D is perhaps TRBD1 (6 bases). CDR3: CSVAGGTGANVLTF. The CDR3 DNA follows: TGCAGCGTTGCTGGGGGCACTGGGGCCAACGTCCTGACTTTC.